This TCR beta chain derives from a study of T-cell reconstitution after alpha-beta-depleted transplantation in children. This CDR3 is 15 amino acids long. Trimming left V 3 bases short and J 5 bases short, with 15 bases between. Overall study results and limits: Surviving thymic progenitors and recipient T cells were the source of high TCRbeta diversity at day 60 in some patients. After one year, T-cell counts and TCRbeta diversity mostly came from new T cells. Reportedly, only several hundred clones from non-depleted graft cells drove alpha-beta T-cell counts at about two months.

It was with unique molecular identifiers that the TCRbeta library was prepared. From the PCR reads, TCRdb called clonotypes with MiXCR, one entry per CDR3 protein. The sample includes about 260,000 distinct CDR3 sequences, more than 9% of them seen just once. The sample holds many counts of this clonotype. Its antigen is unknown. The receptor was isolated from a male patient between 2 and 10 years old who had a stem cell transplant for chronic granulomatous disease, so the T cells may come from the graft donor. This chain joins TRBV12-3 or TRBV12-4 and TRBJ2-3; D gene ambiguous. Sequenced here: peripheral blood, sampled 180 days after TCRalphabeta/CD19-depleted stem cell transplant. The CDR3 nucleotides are TGTGCCAGCAGTTTTGTGGGGAAAGTGGGAGATACGCAGTATTTT. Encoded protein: CASSFVGKVGDTQYF.